Listed below are T cell receptor beta chains from one sample, sequenced in a study of T-cell reconstitution after alpha-beta-depleted transplantation in children. Using its own MiXCR run on the PCR reads, TCRdb lists one record per CDR3 protein. The sample yields 100,000 to 150,000 distinct CDR3 sequences, 20% to 25% seen once. This specimen was PBMCs, mostly from graft donor cells, taken 180 days after TCRalphabeta/CD19-depleted stem cell transplant. These receptor sequences come from a male patient aged 2-10 years who had a stem cell transplant for chronic granulomatous disease, so the T cells may come from the graft donor. Both conserved end residues are part of each CDR3. The D gene is left open where the match is weak. Size tells how often a clone was seen (once, few, many) or the class of an expanded clone, and some rows leave it out.

>TRBJ2-7|many|TRBD2|TRBV20-1
CSARGGGRTYEQYF
TGCAGTGCTAGGGGTGGCGGGAGGACCTACGAGCAGTACTTC
>TRBJ2-2|many|-|TRBV5-1
CASSFRDSNTGELFF
TGCGCCAGCAGCTTTAGGGACTCTAACACCGGGGAGCTGTTTTTT
>TRBJ2-7|once|-|TRBV5-1
CASSYGRDQQYF
TGCGCCAGCAGTTACGGACGTGACCAGCAGTACTTC
>TRBJ1-5|-|-|TRBV5-1
CASSLDTRGNQPQHF
TGCGCCAGCAGCCTGGACACTAGGGGCAATCAGCCCCAGCATTTT
>TRBJ2-1|few|-|TRBV12-3/TRBV12-4
CASSLMMSGIWQFF
TGTGCCAGCAGTTTGATGATGAGCGGTATTTGGCAGTTCTTC
>TRBJ1-1|few|-|TRBV11-3
CASSGVMDTEAFF
TGTGCCAGCAGCGGGGTAATGGACACTGAAGCTTTCTTT
>TRBJ2-7|-|-|TRBV20-1
CSAARPGRYEQYF
TGCAGTGCCGCCCGTCCGGGTAGATACGAGCAGTACTTC
>TRBJ2-1|medium-sized|TRBD2|TRBV12-3/TRBV12-4
CASETSGRNNEQFF
TGTGCCAGCGAAACTAGCGGGAGGAACAATGAGCAGTTCTTC
>TRBJ2-1|-|-|TRBV20-1
CSADKGSYNEQFF
TGCAGTGCCGACAAGGGTTCCTACAATGAGCAGTTCTTC
>TRBJ2-1|many|TRBD2|TRBV6-4
CASSEREGYNEQFF
TGTGCCAGCAGTGAGCGGGAGGGCTACAATGAGCAGTTCTTC
>TRBJ1-2|many|-|TRBV28
CASSLPRGGGYGYTF
TGTGCCAGCAGTTTACCTCGCGGCGGTGGCTATGGCTACACCTTC
>TRBJ2-1|-|TRBD2|TRBV7-3
CASSLIGGGGANEQFF
TGTGCCAGCAGCTTAATCGGCGGCGGGGGGGCCAATGAGCAGTTCTTC
>TRBJ2-6|many|-|TRBV9
CASRSHSGANVLTF
TGTGCCAGCAGATCACACTCTGGGGCCAACGTCCTGACTTTC
>TRBJ2-1|few|-|TRBV6-1
CASSDTLEIYNEQFF
TGTGCCAGCAGCGATACGCTAGAGATTTACAATGAGCAGTTCTTC
>TRBJ2-3|few|TRBD2|TRBV12-3/TRBV12-4
CASSPPFSGNADTQYF
TGTGCCAGCAGTCCACCGTTTAGCGGGAACGCAGATACGCAGTATTTT
>TRBJ2-1|many|TRBD2|TRBV7-2
CASSLDPAGAYNEQFF
TGTGCCAGCAGCTTAGATCCAGCGGGAGCCTACAATGAGCAGTTCTTC
>TRBJ1-2|many|TRBD1|TRBV25-1
CASSARTGENYGYTF
TGTGCCAGCAGTGCCCGGACAGGGGAAAACTATGGCTACACCTTC
>TRBJ2-7|-|TRBD1|TRBV27
CASSLRTGRGYEQYF
TGTGCCAGCAGTCTGCGGACAGGGCGAGGATACGAGCAGTACTTC
>TRBJ2-7|few|-|TRBV15
CATSRDIWLQGRGDEQYF
TGTGCCACCAGCAGAGATATTTGGTTACAAGGAAGAGGGGACGAGCAGTACTTC
>TRBJ2-7|many|TRBD1|TRBV5-5
CASSLEHRGLYEQYF
TGTGCCAGCAGCTTGGAACACAGGGGGCTCTACGAGCAGTACTTC
>TRBJ2-2|-|-|TRBV7-8
CASLGSKTGTGELFF
TGTGCCAGCCTAGGTTCCAAAACAGGCACCGGGGAGCTGTTTTTT
>TRBJ2-5|-|TRBD2|TRBV20-1
CSARDSGGARETQYF
TGCAGTGCTAGAGATAGCGGGGGGGCCCGAGAGACCCAGTACTTC
>TRBJ2-3|many|-|TRBV7-2
CASSTPPNTDTQYF
TGTGCCAGCAGCACTCCCCCAAACACAGATACGCAGTATTTT
>TRBJ1-1|many|-|TRBV20-1
CSARGMSLDTEAFF
TGCAGTGCTAGAGGGATGTCTTTGGACACTGAAGCTTTCTTT
>TRBJ1-2|few|TRBD1|TRBV29-1
CSVGTGSNGRGSYTF
TGCAGCGTCGGGACAGGCTCCAATGGAAGGGGGAGCTACACCTTC
>TRBJ1-3|-|TRBD1|TRBV29-1
CSVETPTGTIYF
TGCAGCGTTGAGACCCCGACAGGGACCATATATTTT
>TRBJ2-1|few|-|TRBV25-1
CASSDLSSYNEQFF
TGTGCCAGCAGTGATCTGAGCTCCTACAATGAGCAGTTCTTC
>TRBJ1-3|many|TRBD1|TRBV12-3/TRBV12-4
CASSGTDPVSGNTIYF
TGTGCCAGCAGCGGGACAGATCCTGTCTCTGGAAACACCATATATTTT
>TRBJ2-5|few|TRBD1|TRBV27
CASSSPDRVGTQYF
TGTGCCAGCAGTTCCCCCGACAGGGTCGGAACCCAGTACTTC